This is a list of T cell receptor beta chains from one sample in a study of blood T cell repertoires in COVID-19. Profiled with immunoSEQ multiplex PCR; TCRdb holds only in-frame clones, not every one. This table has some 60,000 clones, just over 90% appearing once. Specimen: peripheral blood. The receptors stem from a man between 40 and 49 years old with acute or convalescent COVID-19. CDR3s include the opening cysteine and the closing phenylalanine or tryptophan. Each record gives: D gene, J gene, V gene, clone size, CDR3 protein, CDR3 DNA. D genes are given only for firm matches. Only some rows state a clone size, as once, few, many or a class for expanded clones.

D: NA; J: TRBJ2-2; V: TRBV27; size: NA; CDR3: CASSLISVANTGELFF; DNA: TGTGCCAGTAGTTTGATTAGCGTTGCAAACACCGGGGAGCTGTTTTTT
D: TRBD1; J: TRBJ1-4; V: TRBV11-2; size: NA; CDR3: CASSLIQGAYEKLFF; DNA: TGTGCCAGCAGCTTAATACAGGGGGCTTATGAAAAACTGTTTTTT
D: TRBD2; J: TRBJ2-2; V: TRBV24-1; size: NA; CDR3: CATSDPGLAGGTNTGELFF; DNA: TGTGCCACCAGTGATCCTGGACTAGCGGGAGGCACGAACACCGGGGAGCTGTTTTTT
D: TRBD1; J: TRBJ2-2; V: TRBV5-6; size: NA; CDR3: CASSWLLDRDTGELFF; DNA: TGTGCCAGCAGCTGGTTATTGGACAGGGACACCGGGGAGCTGTTTTTT
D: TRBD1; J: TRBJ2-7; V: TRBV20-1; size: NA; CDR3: CSARVGDSQYF; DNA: TGCAGTGCTAGAGTGGGGGACAGCCAATACTTC
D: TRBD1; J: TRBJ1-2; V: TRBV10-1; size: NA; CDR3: CASRDRVENYGYTF; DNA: TGCGCCAGCAGGGACAGGGTCGAAAACTATGGCTACACCTTC
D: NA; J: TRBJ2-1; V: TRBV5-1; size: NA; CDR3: CASSLVKAAYNEQFF; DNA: TGCGCCAGCAGCTTGGTCAAGGCGGCGTACAATGAGCAGTTCTTC
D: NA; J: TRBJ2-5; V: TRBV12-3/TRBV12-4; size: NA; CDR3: CASSLLQQGTQYF; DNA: TGTGCCAGCAGTTTATTACAGCAAGGGACCCAGTACTTC
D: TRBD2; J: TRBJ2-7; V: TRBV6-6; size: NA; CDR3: CASSLPGGEQYF; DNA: TGTGCCAGCAGTCTGCCGGGAGGCGAGCAGTACTTC
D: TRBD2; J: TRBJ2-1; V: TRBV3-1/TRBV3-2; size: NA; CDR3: CASSRGLAGAYAYNEQFF; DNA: TGTGCCAGCAGCCGTGGACTAGCGGGAGCCTATGCCTACAATGAGCAGTTCTTC
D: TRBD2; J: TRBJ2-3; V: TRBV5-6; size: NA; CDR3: CATGLAGTDTQYF; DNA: TGTGCCACGGGACTAGCGGGAACAGATACGCAGTATTTT
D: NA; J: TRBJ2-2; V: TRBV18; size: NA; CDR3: CASSPSRTGRETGELFF; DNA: TGTGCCAGCTCACCCAGTCGGACAGGACGGGAGACAGGGGAGCTGTTTTTT
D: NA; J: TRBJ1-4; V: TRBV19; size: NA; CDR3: CASNDRRTGDEKLFF; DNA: TGTGCCAGTAATGACCGACGGACTGGGGATGAAAAACTGTTTTTT
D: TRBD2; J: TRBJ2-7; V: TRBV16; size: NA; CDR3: CASSQSPAGAYEQYF; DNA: TGTGCCAGCAGCCAATCCCCAGCGGGGGCCTACGAGCAGTACTTC
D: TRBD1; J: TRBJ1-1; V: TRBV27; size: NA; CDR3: CASRGTGTYTEAFF; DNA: TGTGCCAGCAGGGGGACAGGGACCTACACTGAAGCTTTCTTT
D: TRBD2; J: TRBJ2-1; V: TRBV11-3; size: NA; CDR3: CASSPQTSGLSYNEQFF; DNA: TGTGCCAGCAGCCCCCAGACTAGCGGACTCTCCTACAATGAGCAGTTCTTC
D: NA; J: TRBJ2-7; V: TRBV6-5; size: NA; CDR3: CASSYLRSSYEQYF; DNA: TGTGCCAGCAGTTACCTACGGTCATCCTACGAGCAGTACTTC
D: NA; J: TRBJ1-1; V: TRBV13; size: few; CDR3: CASSLTQNTEAFF; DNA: TGTGCCAGCAGCTTAACACAAAACACTGAAGCTTTCTTT
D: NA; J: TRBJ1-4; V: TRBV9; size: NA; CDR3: CASSARQTTNEKLFF; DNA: TGTGCCAGCAGCGCTCGACAGACAACTAATGAAAAACTGTTTTTT
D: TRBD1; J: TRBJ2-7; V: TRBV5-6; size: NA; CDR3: CASSRPGQVYEQYF; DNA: TGTGCCAGCAGCAGGCCGGGACAGGTATACGAGCAGTACTTC
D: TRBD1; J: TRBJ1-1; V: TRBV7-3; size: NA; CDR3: CASSPRTGSDTEAFF; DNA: TGTGCCAGCAGCCCCCGGACAGGGTCTGACACTGAAGCTTTCTTT
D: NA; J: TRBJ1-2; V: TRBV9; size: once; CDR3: CASSVGIGSYGYTF; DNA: TGTGCCAGCAGCGTAGGTATAGGGAGCTATGGCTACACCTTC
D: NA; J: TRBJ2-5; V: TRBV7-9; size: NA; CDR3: CASSLRGTKETQYF; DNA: TGTGCCAGCAGCTTGAGGGGGACTAAGGAGACCCAGTACTTC
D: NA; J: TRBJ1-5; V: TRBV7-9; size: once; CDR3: CASSRSAGGDQPQHF; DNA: TGTGCCAGCAGCCGCTCTGCGGGGGGGGATCAGCCCCAGCATTTT
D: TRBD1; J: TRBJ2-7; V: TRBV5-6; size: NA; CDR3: CASSSDRGSHEQYF; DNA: TGTGCCAGCAGCTCGGACAGGGGATCGCACGAGCAGTACTTC
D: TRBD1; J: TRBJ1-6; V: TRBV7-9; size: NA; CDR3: CASSHPRQGRVHF; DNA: TGTGCCAGCAGTCACCCCCGACAGGGAAGGGTCCACTTT
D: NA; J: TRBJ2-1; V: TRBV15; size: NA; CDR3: CATSRDRSRSEQFF; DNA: TGTGCCACCAGCAGAGACCGATCGAGGAGTGAGCAGTTCTTC
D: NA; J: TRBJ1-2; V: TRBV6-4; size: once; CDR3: CASSEGGASYTF; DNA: TGTGCCAGCAGTGAAGGGGGGGCGTCGTACACCTTC
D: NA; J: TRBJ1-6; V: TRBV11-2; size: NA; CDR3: CASSRYNSPLHF; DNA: TGTGCCAGCAGCCGCTATAATTCACCCCTCCACTTT
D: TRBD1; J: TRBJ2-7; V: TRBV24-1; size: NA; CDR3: CATSDHRQGAGEQYF; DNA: TGTGCCACCAGTGACCATAGACAGGGGGCAGGAGAGCAGTACTTC
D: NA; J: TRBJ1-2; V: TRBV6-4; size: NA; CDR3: CASSDGGSDYGYTF; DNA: TGTGCCAGCAGTGACGGAGGGTCAGACTATGGCTACACCTTC
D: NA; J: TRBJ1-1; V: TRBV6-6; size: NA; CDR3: CASSYGQVNTEAFF; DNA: TGTGCCAGCAGTTACGGGCAGGTAAACACTGAAGCTTTCTTT
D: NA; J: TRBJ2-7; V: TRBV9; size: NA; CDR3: CASNTLGYSYEQYF; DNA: TGTGCCAGCAACACACTAGGTTACTCCTACGAGCAGTACTTC
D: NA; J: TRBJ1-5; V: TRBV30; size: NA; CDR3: CAWRGDISNQPQHF; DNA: TGTGCCTGGAGAGGGGACATTAGCAATCAGCCCCAGCATTTT
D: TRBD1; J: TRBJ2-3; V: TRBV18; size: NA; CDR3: CASSPGPGQGTDTQYF; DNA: TGTGCCAGCTCTCCAGGCCCGGGACAGGGGACAGATACGCAGTATTTT
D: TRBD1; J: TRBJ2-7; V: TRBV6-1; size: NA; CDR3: CASSDGQGPSSYEQYF; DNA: TGTGCCAGCAGTGACGGACAGGGGCCGAGCTCCTACGAGCAGTACTTC
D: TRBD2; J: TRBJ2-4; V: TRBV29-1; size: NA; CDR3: CSVRGGASNIQYF; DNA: TGCAGCGTAAGGGGAGGGGCATCAAACATTCAGTACTTC
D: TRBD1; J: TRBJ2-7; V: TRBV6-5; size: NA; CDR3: CASSSSGTGNYEQYF; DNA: TGTGCCAGCAGTTCCTCCGGGACAGGCAATTACGAGCAGTACTTC
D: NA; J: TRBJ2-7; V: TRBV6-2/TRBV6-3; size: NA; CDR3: CASSYPPGVRDEQYF; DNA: TGTGCCAGCAGTTACCCCCCAGGGGTCCGCGACGAGCAGTACTTC
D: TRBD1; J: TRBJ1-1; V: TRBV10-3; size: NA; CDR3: CAISVGDRGSGNTEAFF; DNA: TGTGCCATCAGTGTGGGAGACAGGGGCAGTGGGAACACTGAAGCTTTCTTT
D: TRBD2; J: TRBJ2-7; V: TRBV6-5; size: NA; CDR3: CASSPLPTSREQYF; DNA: TGTGCCAGCAGCCCGCTACCGACTAGCCGTGAGCAGTACTTC
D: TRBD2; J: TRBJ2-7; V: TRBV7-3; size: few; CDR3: CASSSGLAGEPMTYEQYF; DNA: TGTGCCAGCAGCTCCGGACTAGCGGGAGAGCCAATGACCTACGAGCAGTACTTC
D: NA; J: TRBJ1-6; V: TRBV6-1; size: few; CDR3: CASSEAQGFSPLHF; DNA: TGTGCCAGCAGTGAAGCGCAGGGCTTTTCACCCCTCCACTTT
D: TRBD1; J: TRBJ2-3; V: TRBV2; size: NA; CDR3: CACPGQGITDTQYF; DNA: TGTGCCTGTCCAGGACAGGGGATCACAGATACGCAGTATTTT
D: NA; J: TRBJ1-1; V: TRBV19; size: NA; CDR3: CASSPRQVGTEAFF; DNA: TGTGCCAGTAGTCCCCGACAGGTGGGCACTGAAGCTTTCTTT
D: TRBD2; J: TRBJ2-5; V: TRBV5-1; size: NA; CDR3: CASSLRTSGSGETQYF; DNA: TGCGCCAGCAGCTTGAGAACTAGCGGGAGTGGCGAGACCCAGTACTTC
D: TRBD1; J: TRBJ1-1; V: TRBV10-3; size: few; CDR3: CAISAQGVVTEAFF; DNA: TGTGCCATCAGTGCACAGGGGGTGGTCACTGAAGCTTTCTTT
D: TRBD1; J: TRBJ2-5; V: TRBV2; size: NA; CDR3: CASSVGGQGQETQYF; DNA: TGTGCCAGCAGTGTAGGGGGACAGGGCCAAGAGACCCAGTACTTC
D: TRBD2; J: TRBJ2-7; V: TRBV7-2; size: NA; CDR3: CASSLGAGGYYEQYF; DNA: TGTGCCAGCAGCTTGGGAGCGGGAGGTTATTACGAGCAGTACTTC
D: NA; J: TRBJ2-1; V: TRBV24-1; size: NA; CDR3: CATSGNEPEQFF; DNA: TGTGCCACCAGTGGCAATGAGCCTGAGCAGTTCTTC
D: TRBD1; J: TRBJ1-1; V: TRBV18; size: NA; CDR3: CASSPWDSVGRLEAFF; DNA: TGTGCCAGCTCACCATGGGACAGCGTCGGACGGCTAGAAGCTTTCTTT
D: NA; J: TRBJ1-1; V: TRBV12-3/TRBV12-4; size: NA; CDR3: CASSLGGSTEAFF; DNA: TGTGCCAGCAGCCTCGGGGGGAGCACTGAAGCTTTCTTT
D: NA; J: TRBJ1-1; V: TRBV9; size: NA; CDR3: CASSVGPNTEAFF; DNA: TGTGCCAGCAGCGTAGGGCCGAACACTGAAGCTTTCTTT
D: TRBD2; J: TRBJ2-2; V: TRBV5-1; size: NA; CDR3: CASSFGGTSGNTGELFF; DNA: TGCGCCAGCAGCTTCGGAGGGACTAGCGGGAACACCGGGGAGCTGTTTTTT